These 19 T cell receptor beta chains share one sample of origin, sequenced in a study of cytomegalovirus exposure and HLA in healthy donors. PCR involved 60 Vbeta and 13 Jbeta primers. Assay: immunoSEQ multiplex PCR; the TCRdb copy retains only in-frame clones and omits some. The sample consists of around 110,000 clones, 76% of them appearing once. The material sequenced was PBMCs. The source of these receptors is a man aged 18 to 29 in good health and CMV-seronegative.

The rearrangement uses TRBV19 and TRBJ1-1; 8 bases are a match to TRBD1. The length of the CDR3 is 14 residues. Germline V gives CDR1 LNHDA, CDR2 SQIVND (reference sequence). Trimming took 1 base from V and 7 from J; bases not matched to a gene: 5. The CDR3 nucleotides are TGTGCCAGTAGTATAGGTCGCACAGGGGGTGAAGCTTTCTTT. It encodes CASSIGRTGGEAFF.

This clone has more than one count but fewer than ten. V gene TRBV5-5 combines with J gene TRBJ1-1; D remains ambiguous. V was shortened by 4 bases and J by 1 base, with 20 bases between the two germline ends. The CDR3 consists of 17 residues. In germline, CDR1 is SGHKS, CDR2 YYEKEE (reference sequence). DNA of the CDR3: TGTGCCAGCAGCCGATCACCAACCGGGGTAGGGAACACTGAAGCTTTCTTT. Its translation: CASSRSPTGVGNTEAFF.

Regarding this clone: The same CDR3 is also encoded by other DNA sequences in this sample. The chain links TRBV9 to TRBJ2-5, with a weak D call TRBD2 (5 bases). The CDR3 has 14 amino acids. Trimming removed 0 bases from V and 2 bases from J, with 8 bases in between. Germline lookup yields CDR1 SGDLS and CDR2 YYNGEE. The CDR3 DNA is TGTGCCAGCAGCGTAGGAGGGAGACAAGAGACCCAGTACTTC. It translates to CASSVGGRQETQYF.

The V gene is TRBV19, the J gene TRBJ2-7; 7 bases align to TRBD1. Germline CDR1 LNHDA, CDR2 SQIVND (reference sequence). CDR3 size: 15 residues. V was clipped by 4 bases and J by 1 base; unmatched bases: 7. CDR3 region: CASSRDSDGSYEQYF. CDR3 DNA: TGTGCCAGTAGTAGGGACAGCGATGGATCCTACGAGCAGTACTTC.

The chain has TRBV25-1 and TRBJ2-5; TRBD1 aligns across 9 bases. The closer fit of TRBJ2-7 to the DNA end suggests the J call may be wrong. Germline CDR1 and CDR2: MGHDK and SYGVNS. The CDR3 has 14 amino acids. The CDR3 DNA reads TGTGCCAGCAGTGAAGACAGGGGGGTCCACGAGCAGTACTTC. Protein: CASSEDRGVHEQYF.

The chain recombines TRBV7-9 with TRBJ1-1; 12 bases line up with TRBD1. J gave up 5 bases and V 5 bases, and 6 bases lay outside the gene matches. Germline V lookup: CDR1 SEHNR, CDR2 FQNEAQ (reference sequence). The CDR3 runs to 15 residues. The CDR3 DNA is TGTGCCAGCAGCCCGGGACAGGGGGCTTGGACTGAAGCTTTCTTT. Translating gives CASSPGQGAWTEAFF. Complete variable domain (other parts from reference TRBV7-9 and TRBJ1-1): DTGVSQNPRHKITKRGQNVTFRCDPISEHNRLYWYRQTLGQGPEFLTYFQNEAQLEKSRLLSDRFSAERPKGSFSTLEIQRTEQGDSAMYLCASSPGQGAWTEAFFGQGTRLTVV.

V gene TRBV7-2 combines with J gene TRBJ1-5; D perhaps matches TRBD1 (5 bases). The V gene's germline CDR1 is SGHTA and CDR2 FQGNSA. The CDR3 totals 13 residues. Trimming shortened V by 2 bases and J by 5 bases, and 7 bases separated the two germline ends. The CDR3: CASSLIRDQPQHF. The CDR3 DNA sequence: TGTGCCAGCAGCTTAATCAGGGATCAGCCCCAGCATTTT.

V is TRBV9 and J is TRBJ2-3, with 9 bases fitting TRBD2. The J segment lost 2 bases and the V segment lost 4 bases, leaving 5 bases of the junction unmatched. This CDR3 comprises 15 residues. CDR1 SGDLS and CDR2 YYNGEE come from the germline V gene. The CDR3 DNA follows: TGTGCCAGCAGCTCGATAGCGGGGGCCACAGATACGCAGTATTTT. Protein sequence: CASSSIAGATDTQYF.

This clone was seen only a few times. The CDR3 loop is CASSPTQGYEQYF. The CDR3 DNA follows: TGCGCCAGCAGCCCGACCCAGGGGTACGAGCAGTACTTC. This chain connects TRBV4-3 to TRBJ2-7; tentatively, D is TRBD1 (6 bases). Germline V gene lookup returns CDR1 LGHNA and CDR2 YSLEER. V was pared by 4 bases and J by 4 bases, with 11 bases between. This CDR3 has 13 residues.

This clone was counted a few times. The chain uses TRBV6-1 and TRBJ2-7; tentatively, D is TRBD2 (5 bases). V shed 1 base and J shed 5 bases, with 12 bases lying between them. Per the germline V gene, CDR1 is MNHNS and CDR2 is SASEGT. CDR3 length: 14 residues. CDR3 sequence reads: CASSEGRGFHEQYF. The CDR3 region has the DNA TGTGCCAGCAGTGAAGGAAGAGGGTTCCACGAGCAGTACTTC.

This clone was observed a few times. This sequence joins TRBV4-1 and TRBJ2-7, with 8 nucleotides matching TRBD1. CDR1 is MGHRA and CDR2 is YSYEKL in the germline V gene. V lost 0 bases, J lost 5 bases, and 9 bases stayed unmatched. The CDR3 sequence is 16 residues long. Written as DNA, the CDR3 is TGCGCCAGCAGCCAAGAGAGGACCAGGGGGCACGACGAGCAGTACTTC. Translated: CASSQERTRGHDEQYF.

A few counts support this clone. V is TRBV6-1 and J is TRBJ1-1; TRBD1 might be the D (5 bases). Trimming left V 5 bases short and J 5 bases short, with 15 bases between. The CDR3 totals 14 residues. Per germline, CDR1 MNHNS and CDR2 SASEGT. DNA for the CDR3: TGTGCCAGCAGTCCGTTTGCGGGGGGGACTGAAGCTTTCTTT. Encoded protein: CASSPFAGGTEAFF.

This clone was seen only once. The V call is TRBV9, the J call TRBJ2-7, with D perhaps matching TRBD1 (6 bases). This CDR3 region has 13 residues. Germline-derived CDR1 and CDR2 are SGDLS and YYNGEE. The germline V and J ends were trimmed by 4 bases and 3 bases, with 11 bases remaining between them. DNA of the CDR3: TGTGCCAGCAGCTCGGACAGATACTACGAGCAGTACTTC. Translating gives CASSSDRYYEQYF.

This clone has a count of ten or more. This chain joins TRBV6-4 and TRBJ2-1; 13 bases line up with TRBD2. J gave up 3 bases and V 4 bases, and 0 bases lay outside the gene matches. Germline V gene data show CDR1 as MRHNA and CDR2 as SNTAGT. The CDR3 consists of 15 residues. CDR3 sequence reads: CASSGTSGGYNEQFF. DNA of the CDR3: TGTGCCAGCAGTGGGACTAGCGGGGGCTACAATGAGCAGTTCTTC.

The rearrangement links TRBV9 to TRBJ2-5; D not certain. The assigned J gene may be wrong: the sequence end matches TRBJ2-7 better. CDR3 size: 13 residues. In germline, CDR1 is SGDLS, CDR2 YYNGEE. The CDR3 DNA is TGTGCCAGCAGCGTAGGCTCCTCCTACGAGCAGTACTTC. Protein sequence: CASSVGSSYEQYF.

The J gene is TRBJ2-5, the V gene TRBV5-6, with 8 bases matching TRBD1. CDR3 size: 12 residues. CDR1 is SGHDT, CDR2 YYEEEE, per germline. The junction had 9 bases not matched to a gene; V was cut back by 4 bases and J by 13 bases. CDR3 nucleotides: TGTGCCAGCAGCATCACAATGGGACAGGTGTACTTC. Residues: CASSITMGQVYF.

J is TRBJ1-2 and V is TRBV7-8; D is perhaps TRBD1 (6 bases). V gave up 0 bases and J gave up 2 bases, with 7 bases separating them. Germline V gives CDR1 SGHVS, CDR2 FQNEAQ. This CDR3 contains 14 residues. In DNA form, the CDR3 reads TGTGCCAGCAGCTTAGCCGGACAGAACTATGGCTACACCTTC. It yields the protein CASSLAGQNYGYTF.

This chain connects TRBV19 to TRBJ1-5; TRBD1 matches at 7 bases. Trimming took 7 bases from V and 4 from J; bases not matched to a gene: 10. Germline CDR1 is LNHDA and CDR2 is SQIVND (reference sequence). This CDR3 spans 15 amino acids. Here the CDR3 reads CASTPPGQLNQPQHF. CDR3 sequence (DNA): TGTGCCAGTACCCCCCCGGGACAGCTTAATCAGCCCCAGCATTTT.

The V gene is TRBV19, the J gene TRBJ2-7; 7 bases fit TRBD1. The CDR3 sequence is 15 residues long. CDR1 is LNHDA and CDR2 is SQIVND in the germline V gene (reference sequence). V gave up 3 bases and J gave up 6 bases; unmatched junction bases: 11. The CDR3 is CASSMQQGKASEQYF. The DNA for the CDR3 is TGTGCCAGTAGTATGCAACAGGGGAAAGCTTCCGAGCAGTACTTC. The entire variable domain, with the rest obtained from reference TRBV19 and TRBJ2-7, is as follows: DGGITQSPKYLFRKEGQNVTLSCEQNLNHDAMYWYRQDPGQGLRLIYYSQIVNDFQKGDIAEGYSVSREKKESFPLTVTSAQKNPTAFYLCASSMQQGKASEQYFGPGTRLTVT.